A selection of T cell receptor beta chains follows, all from one sample in a study of shared clonotypes between healthy human individuals. The assay was immunoSEQ multiplex PCR, and TCRdb's table has in-frame clones only and misses some. The table includes around 1,000,000 clones, approximately 80% detected once. Sequencing was done on a sample of memory CD4+ T cells from PBMCs. These receptors were taken from a man younger than 35 in good health. Some clones in this sample may be carry-over from other donors' samples. CDR3s include the opening cysteine and the closing phenylalanine or tryptophan. D genes are given only for firm matches. Only some rows state a clone size, as once, few, many or a class for expanded clones.

v_call	d_call	cdr3_length	j_call	clone_size	cdr3_nt	cdr3_aa
TRBV6-1	.	15	TRBJ2-7	.	TGTGCCAGCGACAAGGGGGGCGCTAGCTCCTACGAGCAGTACTTC	CASDKGGASSYEQYF
TRBV10-2	.	14	TRBJ2-7	.	TGCGCCAGCTCTCGTGGGGCGGGCCCGTACGAGCAGTACTTC	CASSRGAGPYEQYF
TRBV27	.	13	TRBJ2-1	.	TGTGCCAGCAGCTCAATACTGGTGGGAAGGCAGTTCTTC	CASSSILVGRQFF
TRBV5-4	.	15	TRBJ2-5	.	TGTGCCAGCAGCTCAGGGTTCGGCGGCCAAGAGACCCAGTACTTC	CASSSGFGGQETQYF
TRBV5-1	.	15	TRBJ1-1	.	TGCGCCAGCAGCCAGGGACACGGCACGGGGACTGAAGCTTTCTTT	CASSQGHGTGTEAFF
TRBV5-6	.	14	TRBJ1-2	.	TGTGCCAGCAGCTTGGAGATGGGCGGCTATGGCTACACCTTC	CASSLEMGGYGYTF
TRBV5-6	.	17	TRBJ1-2	.	TGTGCCAGCAGCTTTCAGTCAACAGGGTTGGTAAAATATGGCTACACCTTC	CASSFQSTGLVKYGYTF
TRBV14	.	16	TRBJ2-2	.	TGTGCCAGCAGCCCCATAGGTGGAGGCCTCACCGGGGAGCTGTTTTTT	CASSPIGGGLTGELFF
TRBV29-1	.	12	TRBJ2-1	.	TGCACGGCGGGACAGTTGGACAATGAGCAGTTCTTC	CTAGQLDNEQFF
TRBV5-4	TRBD2	17	TRBJ2-1	.	TGTGCCAGCAGCTTGCGACTAGCGGGAGGGTCAGGGATTGAGCAGTTCTTC	CASSLRLAGGSGIEQFF
TRBV5-1	.	14	TRBJ2-5	.	TGCGCCAGCAGCTTGGAGCTAGCGCAAGAGACCCAGTACTTC	CASSLELAQETQYF
TRBV25-1	.	12	TRBJ1-1	.	TGTGCCAGCAGTGAATATGCCTCTGAAGCTTTCTTT	CASSEYASEAFF
TRBV5-1	TRBD2	16	TRBJ2-5	.	TGCGCCAGCACCCCCAGCGGGAGGGCCGTCCTAGAGACCCAGTACTTC	CASTPSGRAVLETQYF
TRBV19	.	15	TRBJ2-1	.	TGTGCCAGTAGTATAGTAAGTTCCGGGTACGGTGAGCAGTTCTTC	CASSIVSSGYGEQFF
TRBV10-3	TRBD1	13	TRBJ1-1	few	TGTGCCATCAGGACAGGGCTGGACACTGAAGCTTTCTTT	CAIRTGLDTEAFF
TRBV7-2	.	15	TRBJ2-3	.	TGTGCCAGCAGGACACTGGAGGGTTGGGCAGATACGCAGTATTTT	CASRTLEGWADTQYF
TRBV6-6	.	13	TRBJ2-7	few	TGTGCCAGCAGTTACCAAGTTACCTACGAGCAGTACTTC	CASSYQVTYEQYF
TRBV7-2	TRBD1	15	TRBJ2-3	.	TGTGCCAGCAGCGGACGGGACAGGGGGGCCCGCGCGCAGTATTTT	CASSGRDRGARAQYF
TRBV29-1	.	17	TRBJ1-1	few	TGCAGCGTTGTATTTGATTTTCATATCAGGGTGAACACTGAAGCTTTCTTT	CSVVFDFHIRVNTEAFF
TRBV2	.	14	TRBJ2-1	.	TGTGCCAGCAGTGGACCTTCTCCGGTCAGTGAGCAGTTCTTC	CASSGPSPVSEQFF
TRBV7-2	.	13	TRBJ1-2	few	TGTGCCAGCAGCGGGGCGGGCGGGAGCGGCTACACCTTC	CASSGAGGSGYTF
TRBV19	.	16	TRBJ2-2	.	TGTGCCAGTAGCGCCGGGAGCGGAGCGAACACCGGGGAGCTGTTTTTT	CASSAGSGANTGELFF
TRBV7-8	.	15	TRBJ2-2	.	TGTGCCAGCAGCGAGGGACGATTGAACACCGGGGAGCTGTTTTTT	CASSEGRLNTGELFF
TRBV7-9	.	12	TRBJ2-1	.	TGTGCCAGCAGCTTAGTCAGGGTTGAGCAGTTCTTC	CASSLVRVEQFF
TRBV6-1	.	15	TRBJ1-1	.	TGTGCCAGCAGGGAGTACCGGGATCTGGCCACTGAAGCTTTCTTT	CASREYRDLATEAFF
TRBV28	.	14	TRBJ2-5	.	TGTGCCAGCAGTTTATTGGATAGCGGAGAGACCCAGTACTTC	CASSLLDSGETQYF
TRBV29-1	.	12	TRBJ1-1	.	TGCAGCCACCTCGGCCTGAACACTGAAGCTTTCTTT	CSHLGLNTEAFF
TRBV14	.	15	TRBJ2-3	.	TGTGCCAGCAGCCAAGATCTACTAGGGACAGATACGCAGTATTTT	CASSQDLLGTDTQYF
TRBV19	TRBD2	16	TRBJ2-3	few	TGTGCCAGTAGTATAGAAGGCGGGAGTAAGACAGATACGCAGTATTTT	CASSIEGGSKTDTQYF
TRBV19	.	15	TRBJ1-1	.	TGTGCCAGTAGTCTTGTCTCCCTCGGGAACACTGAAGCTTTCTTT	CASSLVSLGNTEAFF
TRBV7-3	TRBD2	16	TRBJ2-1	.	TGTGCCAGCAGCTTAACTCGGACTAGCGGGAGTAATGAGCAGTTCTTC	CASSLTRTSGSNEQFF
TRBV28	TRBD1	16	TRBJ1-4	.	TGTGCCAGCAGTGTATCGACGTCCGCGCGTCGACAGGGTATGTTTTTT	CASSVSTSARRQGMFF
TRBV4-1	.	14	TRBJ2-5	.	TGCGCCAGCAGCTCCTTAACCGCCCAAGAGACCCAGTACTTC	CASSSLTAQETQYF
TRBV7-9	.	15	TRBJ1-1	.	TGTGCCAGCAGTCAGTGGGGTGGCAGGAACACTGAAGCTTTCTTT	CASSQWGGRNTEAFF
TRBV7-2	.	15	TRBJ1-5	.	TGTGCCAGCAGCTTAAACACGGACGGCGGTCAGCCCCAGCATTTT	CASSLNTDGGQPQHF
TRBV7-6	TRBD1	15	TRBJ2-7	.	TGTGCCAGCAGCTTAGCCGGGACAGGGAGTTACGAGCAGTACTTC	CASSLAGTGSYEQYF
TRBV4-1	TRBD1	16	TRBJ1-1	.	TGCGCCAGCAGCCAAACCGGGACAGCGGAATACACTGAAGCTTTCTTT	CASSQTGTAEYTEAFF
TRBV19	.	13	TRBJ1-2	.	TGTGCCAGTAGTGTTGACAGTAACTATGGCTACACCTTC	CASSVDSNYGYTF
TRBV28	.	13	TRBJ1-5	.	TGTGCCAGCAGTACCTTGAACAATCAGCCCCAGCATTTT	CASSTLNNQPQHF
TRBV19	.	14	TRBJ1-1	few	TGTGCCAGTAGTATAGTGCGGCAGGCCACTGAAGCTTTCTTT	CASSIVRQATEAFF
TRBV28	.	16	TRBJ2-2	.	TGTGCCAGCAGTTTAGGGAAACTATTAAACACCGGGGAGCTGTTTTTT	CASSLGKLLNTGELFF
TRBV5-4	TRBD2	15	TRBJ2-7	.	TGTGCCAGCAGCTTGGCTTCTAGCGGGACCTACGAGCAGTACTTC	CASSLASSGTYEQYF
TRBV10-1	.	14	TRBJ2-1	once	TGCGCCAGCAGTGGTCCAACTGACATCAGTGAGCAGTTCTTC	CASSGPTDISEQFF
TRBV28	.	12	TRBJ2-2	.	TGTGCCAGCAGGCGCAACACCGGGGAGCTGTTTTTT	CASRRNTGELFF
TRBV29-1	TRBD2	14	TRBJ2-2	.	TGCAGCGTAGGTGGGCGGGAGGTAACCGGGGAGCTGTTCTTT	CSVGGREVTGELFF
TRBV18	.	15	TRBJ2-1	few	TGTGCCAGCTCACCACCGGGACTGGCCCTCAATGAGCAGTTCTTC	CASSPPGLALNEQFF
TRBV4-1	.	14	TRBJ1-5	few	TGCGCCAGCAGCCAAGGACAGGTACATCAGCCCCAGCATTTT	CASSQGQVHQPQHF
TRBV27	TRBD1	14	TRBJ2-2	.	TGTGCCAGCAGTGGACAGGACGCCACCGGGGAGCTGTTTTTT	CASSGQDATGELFF
TRBV28	.	15	TRBJ2-7	.	TGTGCCAGCAGCCCCCCAGGGAGTACCTCCTACGAGCAGTACTTC	CASSPPGSTSYEQYF
TRBV9	TRBD2	16	TRBJ2-3	few	TGTGCCAGCAGCATGACTAGCGGGAGGAACGCAGATACGCAGTATTTT	CASSMTSGRNADTQYF
TRBV5-4	.	13	TRBJ2-2	once	TGTGCCAGCACCATACAGGGATTCGGGGAGCTGTTTTTT	CASTIQGFGELFF
TRBV6-5	TRBD2	15	TRBJ2-7	.	TGTGCCAGCAGTTACCGACTAGCGGGGGCCTACGAGCAGTACTTC	CASSYRLAGAYEQYF
TRBV27	.	15	TRBJ2-3	.	TGTGCCAGCAGTAGCCGGAACAGGGAAACAGATACGCAGTATTTT	CASSSRNRETDTQYF
TRBV18	TRBD1	16	TRBJ2-1	.	TGTGCCAGCTCACCTCGACAGGGGGCGCTTGTCCATGAGCAGTTCTTC	CASSPRQGALVHEQFF
TRBV7-8	TRBD2	15	TRBJ2-1	.	TGTGCCAGCAGAAAATGGGGACTAGAGGGCAATGAGCAGTTCTTC	CASRKWGLEGNEQFF
TRBV5-6	TRBD2	16	TRBJ2-3	.	TGTGCCAGCAGCTCTTTCCTAAGCGGGAGTTTAGATACGCAGTATTTT	CASSSFLSGSLDTQYF
TRBV12-2	.	18	TRBJ2-2	.	TGTGCAAGTCGCTCAAGACTAGCGGGAGCTAGGAACACCGGGGAGCTGTTTTTT	CASRSRLAGARNTGELFF
TRBV7-2	.	14	TRBJ2-6	.	TGTGCCAGCAGCTTAGAGTTGAGGGCCAACGTCCTGACTTTC	CASSLELRANVLTF
TRBV7-8	TRBD1	16	TRBJ1-1	few	TGTGCCAGCAGACCGGACAGGGCAAAAACGAACACTGAAGCTTTCTTT	CASRPDRAKTNTEAFF